Detailed here is one TCR beta chain. The sample belongs to a study of blood T cell repertoires in COVID-19. Study as a whole: COVID-19 samples collected from the United States, Italy and Spain covered acute and convalescent phases. The analysed material was cDNA or gDNA that came from T cells, B-cell-depleted T cells, or PBMCs.

Trimming stripped 9 bases from V and 1 base from J, with 13 bases between. The germline V gene has CDR1 SGDLS and CDR2 YYNGEE. The CDR3 is 14 residues long. Authors' processing steps: The authors estimated nucleated cell counts from reference gene primer amplification. Libraries were prepared by immunoSEQ multiplex PCR; TCRdb keeps only in-frame clonotypes and omits some of them. V, J and clone size derive from that table, while D and trimming were established from the DNA sequence. The sample has roughly 100,000 clones; around 73% are singletons. The sample taken for sequencing was peripheral blood. The sequence came from a man in his 60s with active or convalescent COVID-19. This chain links TRBV9 with TRBJ2-2, with D tentatively TRBD1 (5 bases). The DNA of the CDR3 is TGTGCCACACAAACAGGATTGAACACCGGGGAGCTGTTTTTT. It encodes CATQTGLNTGELFF.